This paragraph covers one T cell receptor (beta chain) sequence. The record originates from a study of shared clonotypes between healthy human individuals. Germline CDR1 MDHEN, CDR2 SYDVKM. Trimming took 1 base from V and 5 from J; bases not matched to a gene: 9. The CDR3 extends over 16 amino acids. Some clones are missing from TCRdb's copy, which holds only in-frame ones; the method was immunoSEQ multiplex PCR. The table shows some 2,500,000 clones, with 90% to 95% occurring only once. The chain combines TRBV28 with TRBJ2-5, with 8 bases lining up with TRBD2. Sequencing was carried out using naive CD4+ T cells from PBMCs. Subset denoted: CD45RA+ positively selected. This sequence originates from a man aged 18 to 29 in good health. Some clones in this sample may be carry-over from other donors' samples. CDR3 nucleotides: TGTGCCAGCAGTTTATCTTCCGGGACTAGGTCGGAGACCCAGTACTTC. Amino acid sequence: CASSLSSGTRSETQYF.